This is a list of T cell receptor beta chains from one sample in a study of high-grade serous ovarian cancer treatment subgroups. Sequencing used immunoSEQ multiplex PCR; TCRdb keeps in-frame clones, though not all of them. The sample includes fewer than 35,000 clones, around 80% of them seen just once. The sample taken for sequencing was tumor tissue. The source of these receptors is a human donor with high-grade serous ovarian cancer. Both conserved end residues are part of each CDR3. The order of the fields is clone size, CDR3 length, J gene, V gene, CDR3 protein. Expanded clones get a size class; other rows say once, few or many, or leave the size out.

. | 16 | TRBJ2-2 | TRBV7-9 | CASSRSSGFYTGELFF
few | 10 | TRBJ1-4 | TRBV27 | CATPSGKLFF
. | 16 | TRBJ2-4 | TRBV27 | CASSFRQGGAKNIQYF
. | 14 | TRBJ2-7 | TRBV28 | CASSFRGSGYEQYF
. | 14 | TRBJ2-2 | TRBV9 | CASSVGAGTGELFF
. | 21 | TRBJ2-7 | TRBV14 | CASSQEGGRRGGVARIREQYF
. | 11 | TRBJ2-7 | TRBV5-1 | CASSLGPEQYF
. | 14 | TRBJ1-2 | TRBV7-2 | CASSLEAGRYGYTF
. | 17 | TRBJ2-1 | TRBV27 | CASSLYALSGSWYEQFF
. | 17 | TRBJ1-2 | TRBV19 | CASSGGRRAGDDYGYTF
. | 14 | TRBJ1-1 | TRBV9 | CASSRGDGSRRAFF